The next 20 T cell receptor beta chains were all read from a single sample in a study of OX40 agonist ivuxolimab in advanced cancers. Library creation used the immunoSEQ multiplex PCR assay. TCRdb stores this immuneACCESS table with in-frame sequences only. Part of the clones is absent; in the studies checked, under half of the shortfall reflects unresolved V genes, and no reason is known for the rest. A total of about 70,000 clones appear in this sample, around 82% of them only once. The top ten constitute 5% of the sample. This sample comprised CD4+ or CD8+ T cells sorted from blood, obtained in a trial of the OX40 agonist ivuxolimab. These receptors were taken from an adult with an advanced solid tumor such as melanoma, head and neck, liver or kidney cancer.

The V and J genes are TRBV19 and TRBJ1-1; tentative D call: TRBD1 (5 bases). Germline V CDR1 and CDR2: LNHDA, SQIVND (reference sequence). The V end lost 5 bases, the J end lost 1 base, and 14 bases lay between the germline ends. This CDR3 has 15 amino acids. CDR3 sequence reads: CASSVSQAPNTEAFF. The CDR3 nucleotides read TGTGCCAGTAGTGTGTCACAGGCTCCGAACACTGAAGCTTTCTTT.

The genes are TRBV5-5 and TRBJ1-5; D is ambiguous. The CDR3 runs 15 residues. Germline CDR1 SGHKS, CDR2 YYEKEE (reference sequence). With 5 bases removed from V and 0 bases from J, the gap between germline ends came to 12 bases. The CDR3 here is CASSPTVHSNQPQHF. In DNA form, the CDR3 reads TGTGCCAGCAGTCCAACCGTTCATAGCAATCAGCCCCAGCATTTT.

This CDR3 is CASSSIQGFNEQFF. The CDR3 bases are TGTGCCAGCTCATCTATACAGGGGTTCAATGAGCAGTTCTTC. This chain connects TRBV18 to TRBJ2-1, with 7 bases aligning to TRBD1. Trimming at V came to 5 bases and at J to 6 bases, leaving 7 bases not matched to a gene. CDR1 and CDR2 from the germline V gene are KGHSH and LQKENI. The CDR3 runs to 14 residues.

V gene TRBV28 combines with J gene TRBJ1-2; weak D call: TRBD1 (5 bases). With 4 bases removed from V and 0 bases from J, the gap between germline ends came to 12 bases. Germline CDR1 reads MDHEN; CDR2 reads SYDVKM. The CDR3 extends over 15 amino acids. The CDR3 coding sequence is TGTGCCAGCAGTTCCGAGGGACTAGCTAACTATGGCTACACCTTC. It codes for CASSSEGLANYGYTF.

The CDR3 here is CASSFRGDSYTEAFF. The CDR3 DNA reads TGTGCCAGCAGCTTTCGGGGGGACAGTTACACTGAAGCTTTCTTT. The chain carries TRBV11-2 and TRBJ1-1; 7 bases agree with TRBD1. This CDR3 has 15 residues. Germline CDR1 is SGHAT and CDR2 is FQNNGV. Trimming took 3 bases from V and 3 from J; bases not matched to a gene: 7.

The CDR3 reads CASSLFGSNQPQHF. DNA of the CDR3: TGTGCCAGCAGCTTATTTGGTAGCAATCAGCCCCAGCATTTT. The rearrangement joins TRBV7-9 to TRBJ1-5, with D unclear. Trimming took off 2 bases at V and 0 bases at J, with 5 bases between the two ends. Looked up from germline, CDR1 is SEHNR and CDR2 is FQNEAQ (reference sequence). CDR3 length: 14 amino acids.

V usage is TRBV11-3 and J usage is TRBJ2-3; 9 nucleotides line up with TRBD2. This CDR3 spans 17 amino acids. V was pared by 1 base and J by 6 bases, with 11 bases of the junction left unmatched. Germline V gene data show CDR1 as SGHNT and CDR2 as YENEEA. This CDR3 reads CASSLAASGKGGDTQYF. In DNA, the CDR3 is TGTGCCAGCAGCTTAGCAGCTAGCGGGAAGGGTGGTGATACGCAGTATTTT.

The chain employs TRBV5-4 and TRBJ2-7, with 16 nucleotides matching TRBD2. Germline CDR1 and CDR2: SGHNT and YYREEE (reference sequence). The CDR3 has 18 amino acids. After removal of 4 bases from V and 2 bases from J, the junction contained 9 bases not matched to a gene. The chain's CDR3 is CASSQGLAGGPNPYEQYF. For the CDR3, the DNA is TGTGCCAGCAGCCAGGGACTAGCGGGAGGGCCTAACCCCTACGAGCAGTACTTC.

This sequence joins TRBV7-3 and TRBJ2-1; either TRBD1 or TRBD2 may supply D (5 bases each). The germline V and J ends were trimmed by 0 bases and 7 bases, with 13 bases remaining between them. The germline V gene encodes CDR1 SGHTA and CDR2 FQGTGA. This CDR3 spans 15 amino acids. CDR3 DNA: TGTGCCAGCAGCTTAACAGGGGACCGGCGGAATGAGCAGTTCTTC. As protein: CASSLTGDRRNEQFF.

The chain uses TRBV7-9 and TRBJ1-4; 7 bases map to TRBD1. Germline V gene sequence: CDR1 SEHNR, CDR2 FQNEAQ (reference sequence). CDR3 length: 14 amino acids. After removal of 5 bases from V and 6 bases from J, the junction contained 6 bases not matched to a gene. The CDR3 spells CASSVTGADEKLFF. The DNA for the CDR3 is TGTGCCAGCAGCGTTACAGGGGCGGATGAAAAACTGTTTTTT.

V usage is TRBV6-1 and J usage is TRBJ1-3, with 7 bases lining up with TRBD1. Trimming took 1 base from V and 3 from J; bases not matched to a gene: 3. The germline CDR1 and CDR2 sequences are MNHNS and SASEGT. The CDR3 runs to 15 residues. The CDR3 spells CASSEDRGFGNTIYF. DNA of the CDR3: TGTGCCAGCAGTGAAGACAGGGGTTTTGGAAACACCATATATTTT.

This rearrangement joins TRBV28 to TRBJ1-3; TRBD1 aligns across 8 bases. With V trimmed by 5 bases and J by 5 bases, 5 bases remained unmatched. The CDR3 length is 14 residues. Germline values: CDR1 MDHEN, CDR2 SYDVKM. The DNA for the CDR3 is TGTGCCAGCAGTCGCGACAGGGGCCGAAACACCATATATTTT. Its protein product is CASSRDRGRNTIYF.

The CDR3 sequence: CASRPTDFYGYTF. In DNA, the CDR3 is TGTGCCAGCAGACCGACAGACTTCTATGGCTACACCTTC. V gene TRBV14 combines with J gene TRBJ1-2; weak D call: TRBD1 (5 bases). The CDR3 has 13 residues. The V gene's germline CDR1 is SGHDN and CDR2 FVKESK. Trimming took off 6 bases at V and 4 bases at J, with 12 bases between the two ends.

This clone came up a few times. The chain is built from TRBV7-8 and TRBJ2-1; 14 bases fit TRBD2. Germline CDR1 reads SGHVS; CDR2 reads FQNEAQ. This CDR3 has 16 residues. Trimming at V came to 8 bases and at J to 6 bases, leaving 9 bases not matched to a gene. CDR3 residues: CASWGRGTSGSNEQFF. CDR3 nucleotide sequence: TGTGCCAGCTGGGGCCGGGGGACTAGCGGGAGCAATGAGCAGTTCTTC.

This chain links TRBV5-6 with TRBJ1-6; tentatively, D is TRBD1 (5 bases). This CDR3 region has 14 residues. CDR1 is SGHDT, CDR2 YYEEEE, per germline. With 2 bases removed from V and 9 bases from J, the gap between germline ends came to 12 bases. CDR3: CASSLWAGFSPLHF. In nucleotides, the CDR3 is TGTGCCAGCAGCTTATGGGCAGGGTTTTCACCCCTCCACTTT.

This rearrangement joins TRBV5-1 to TRBJ2-7, with D uncertain. The V gene lost 4 bases and the J gene lost 0 bases, with 11 bases spanning the gap. This CDR3 has 14 amino acids. Per the germline V gene, CDR1 is SGHRS and CDR2 is YFSETQ. This CDR3 is CASSLAVDSYEQYF. CDR3 coding DNA: TGCGCCAGCAGCCTCGCGGTGGACTCCTACGAGCAGTACTTC.

The DNA of the CDR3 is TGTGCCAGCAGCGCTGGGTTCGAGCAGTACTTC. This translates into CASSAGFEQYF. The chain has TRBV7-9 and TRBJ2-7; D is unresolved. In germline, CDR1 is SEHNR, CDR2 FQNEAQ (reference sequence). The CDR3 covers 11 residues. V was clipped by 5 bases and J by 6 bases, with 8 bases between them.

This clone has just one count. The rearrangement uses TRBV11-1 and TRBJ2-7, with D unclear. Germline V gene lookup returns CDR1 SGHAT and CDR2 FQDESV (reference sequence). Trimming removed 5 bases at V and 5 bases at J, with 10 bases between. The CDR3 is 12 residues long. The CDR3 coding sequence is TGTGCCAGCAGCCCCCAAAATCACGAGCAGTACTTC. This codes for CASSPQNHEQYF.

The V call is TRBV11-2, the J call TRBJ2-1; 14 bases map to TRBD2. The CDR3 sequence is 14 residues long. CDR1 SGHAT and CDR2 FQNNGV come from the germline V gene. The V segment lost 3 bases and the J segment 15 bases; nucleotides outside the gene matches: 7. DNA for the CDR3: TGTGCCAGCAGCTTCGGGACTAGCGGGAGCTTGGGGTTCTTC. Its translation: CASSFGTSGSLGFF.

This clone was seen ten or more times. V and J are TRBV4-3 and TRBJ2-2, with D maybe TRBD1 (6 bases). This CDR3 contains 17 residues. V shed 0 bases and J shed 2 bases, with 13 bases lying between them. Germline V gives CDR1 LGHNA, CDR2 YSLEER. Written as DNA, the CDR3 is TGCGCCAGCAGCCAAGAGCCGGGACATAGTAACACCGGGGAGCTGTTTTTT. Translation gives CASSQEPGHSNTGELFF.